Listed here are 9 T cell receptor beta chains from one sample, sequenced in a study of cytomegalovirus exposure and HLA in healthy donors. The PCR had 60 Vbeta and 13 Jbeta primers. Method: immunoSEQ multiplex PCR; TCRdb's copy keeps in-frame clones and lacks some. In all, the sample yields roughly 110,000 clones. Sequenced material: PBMCs. These receptors originate from a man aged 35 to 55 in good health and CMV-seropositive.

The chain uses TRBV4-1 and TRBJ2-3; 12 bases map to TRBD2. Trimming cost V 2 bases and J 5 bases; bases outside gene matches: 11. CDR1 is MGHRA and CDR2 is YSYEKL in the germline V gene. The length of the CDR3 is 18 residues. The CDR3 loop is CASSQLGLAGGQQDTQYF. DNA for the CDR3: TGCGCCAGCAGCCAATTGGGCCTAGCGGGAGGGCAACAAGATACGCAGTATTTT.

This chain connects TRBV11-2 to TRBJ2-2, with 7 bases lining up with TRBD2. The CDR3 covers 14 residues. Germline V gives CDR1 SGHAT, CDR2 FQNNGV. The junction had 2 bases not matched to a gene; V was cut back by 1 base and J by 6 bases. CDR3 region: CASSLGGGSGELFF. In nucleotides, the CDR3 is TGTGCCAGCAGCTTAGGGGGGGGGTCCGGGGAGCTGTTTTTT.

The gene calls are TRBV15 and TRBJ2-4; weak D call: TRBD2 (5 bases). The CDR3 has 13 amino acids. Germline V gene lookup returns CDR1 LNHNV and CDR2 YYDKDF (reference sequence). Trimming removed 6 bases from V and 0 bases from J, with 6 bases in between. CDR3: CATSGLAKNIQYF. CDR3 coding DNA: TGTGCCACCAGTGGACTAGCCAAAAACATTCAGTACTTC.

The CDR3 DNA follows: TGTGCCAGCAGCGTAGAGGCGGGAGGGCCCGGCGAGCAGTACTTC. Its protein product is CASSVEAGGPGEQYF. The chain combines TRBV9 with TRBJ2-7; 9 positions match TRBD2. The CDR3 runs 15 residues. V trimming: 0 bases; J trimming: 6 bases; junction bases outside the gene matches: 7. Germline CDR1 is SGDLS and CDR2 is YYNGEE.

V is TRBV14 and J is TRBJ1-1, with D maybe TRBD1 (6 bases). Germline V lookup: CDR1 SGHDN, CDR2 FVKESK. Trimming removed 0 bases at V and 7 bases at J, with 18 bases between. There are 16 residues in the CDR3. CDR3 sequence (DNA): TGTGCCAGCAGCCAAGATTGGGGGCGCGGTGGAGATGAAGCTTTCTTT. This translates into CASSQDWGRGGDEAFF. The entire variable domain, with the rest obtained from reference TRBV14 and TRBJ1-1, is as follows: EAGVTQFPSHSVIEKGQTVTLRCDPISGHDNLYWYRRVMGKEIKFLLHFVKESKQDESGMPNNRFLAERTGGTYSTLKVQPAELEDSGVYFCASSQDWGRGGDEAFFGQGTRLTVV.

The chain carries TRBV16 and TRBJ2-5, with D perhaps TRBD2 (5 bases). Germline CDR1 and CDR2: KGHSY and FQNENV. Trimming removed 1 base from V and 4 bases from J, with 10 bases in between. The CDR3 totals 14 residues. DNA of the CDR3: TGTGCCAGCAGCCAATTAGTGAGGGCAGAGACCCAGTACTTC. It translates to CASSQLVRAETQYF.

The rearrangement uses TRBV11-2 and TRBJ1-5; perhaps TRBD1 as D (5 bases). This CDR3 spans 15 amino acids. V lost 1 base and J lost 2, with 9 bases in between. CDR1 is SGHAT, CDR2 FQNNGV, per germline. The CDR3 region is CASSLGGAGNQPQHF. CDR3 coding DNA: TGTGCCAGCAGCTTAGGGGGCGCCGGCAATCAGCCCCAGCATTTT.

The rearrangement links TRBV20-1 to TRBJ2-1, with a possible D match to TRBD1 (6 bases). The CDR3 covers 11 residues. V was clipped by 8 bases and J by 10 bases, with 15 bases between them. CDR1 is DFQATT, CDR2 SNEGSKA, per germline (reference sequence). CDR3 in amino acids: CSSETGGEQFF. The CDR3 nucleotides read TGCAGTTCCGAGACAGGCGGGGAGCAGTTCTTC.

The V call is TRBV27, the J call TRBJ2-1; possible D gene TRBD2, 7 bases. CDR1 is MNHEY and CDR2 is SMNVEV in the germline V gene (reference sequence). This CDR3 has 16 residues. Trimming pared 5 bases from V and 7 bases from J, leaving 21 bases between. The CDR3 region is CASSRLEGGPENEQFF. CDR3 in DNA: TGTGCCAGCAGTCGGTTAGAGGGGGGGCCGGAGAATGAGCAGTTCTTC.